These 17 T cell receptor beta chains were sequenced from one sample in a study of T cell clones after liver transplantation. Some clones are missing from TCRdb's copy, which holds only in-frame ones; the method was immunoSEQ multiplex PCR. The sample consists of more than 65,000 clones, around nine tenths of them appearing once. The source was CD4+ T cells from blood, collected before liver transplant. All receptors come from a human donor who received a liver transplant.

CDR3 sequence: CASSLTVNYGYTF. CDR3 nucleotides: TGTGCCAGCAGCCTGACAGTTAACTATGGCTACACCTTC. This chain uses TRBV7-9 with TRBJ1-2, with D maybe TRBD1 (5 bases). The CDR3 loop spans 13 amino acids. V lost 5 bases and J 1 base, leaving 8 bases between the germline ends. The germline CDR1 and CDR2 sequences are SEHNR and FQNEAQ (reference sequence).

The V and J genes are TRBV7-6 and TRBJ2-7; no clear D. Per germline, CDR1 SGHVS and CDR2 FNYEAQ. The CDR3 extends over 13 amino acids. Trimming removed 4 bases at V and 6 bases at J, with 13 bases between. The CDR3 reads CASSSKGLAEQYF. The CDR3 DNA is TGTGCCAGCAGCTCTAAAGGTCTGGCCGAGCAGTACTTC.

The chain links TRBV28 to TRBJ2-3; TRBD1 matches at 9 bases. The CDR3 spans 16 residues. Per the germline V gene, CDR1 is MDHEN and CDR2 is SYDVKM. The junction had 5 bases not matched to a gene; V was cut back by 2 bases and J by 2 bases. CDR3 DNA sequence: TGTGCCAGCAGTTTAGAGGGACAGGGCGTCACAGATACGCAGTATTTT. This translates into CASSLEGQGVTDTQYF.

J is TRBJ2-7 and V is TRBV18; TRBD1 agrees at 9 bases. Germline assignment: CDR1 KGHSH and CDR2 LQKENI. V lost 4 bases to trimming and J lost 5 bases; unmatched junction nucleotides: 6. The CDR3 sequence is 14 residues long. CDR3 residues: CASSLYGDRDEQYF. CDR3 DNA sequence: TGTGCCAGCTCACTCTATGGGGACAGGGACGAGCAGTACTTC.

A word on this clone: The junction differs from germline at one of its ends, possibly a read error. The V gene is TRBV6-5, the J gene TRBJ1-2; 7 bases are shared with TRBD1. This CDR3 region has 13 residues. CDR1 and CDR2 from the germline V gene are MNHEY and SVGAGI. The CDR3 region is CASSSTGNSGYTF. The CDR3 region has the DNA TGTGCCAGCAGCTCGACAGGGAACTCTGGCTACACCTTC.

A single count supports this clone. The V gene is TRBV18, the J gene TRBJ2-7; 9 nucleotides align to TRBD2. This CDR3 has 17 residues. With V trimmed by 3 bases and J by 4 bases, 13 bases remained unmatched. Per the germline V gene, CDR1 is KGHSH and CDR2 is LQKENI. The CDR3 loop reads CASSPTPPTSGGYEQYF. The CDR3 region has the DNA TGTGCCAGCTCACCCACGCCACCGACTAGCGGAGGGTACGAGCAGTACTTC. Filled out from reference TRBV18 and TRBJ2-7, the complete variable domain reads NAGVMQNPRHLVRRRGQEARLRCSPMKGHSHVYWYRQLPEEGLKFMVYLQKENIIDESGMPKERFSAEFPKEGPSILRIQQVVRGDSAAYFCASSPTPPTSGGYEQYFGPGTRLTVT.

The chain has TRBV9 and TRBJ2-1; no clear D. V was trimmed by 2 bases and J by 3 bases, leaving 12 bases between them. The CDR3 consists of 15 residues. Per the germline V gene, CDR1 is SGDLS and CDR2 is YYNGEE. This chain's CDR3 is CASSVVGHLYNEQFF. CDR3 in DNA: TGTGCCAGCAGCGTGGTCGGTCACCTCTACAATGAGCAGTTCTTC. The full variable domain, with the rest looked up from reference TRBV9 and TRBJ2-1, is DSGVTQTPKHLITATGQRVTLRCSPRSGDLSVYWYQQSLDQGLQFLIQYYNGEERAKGNILERFSAQQFPDLHSELNLSSLELGDSALYFCASSVVGHLYNEQFFGPGTRLTVL.

The gene calls are TRBV10-3 and TRBJ1-5; D unclear. The CDR3 runs to 13 residues. Trimming removed 3 bases from V and 4 bases from J, with 7 bases in between. The germline gives CDR1 ENHRY, CDR2 SYGVKD. CDR3 sequence reads: CAISDRGNQPQHF. The DNA of the CDR3 is TGTGCCATCAGTGATCGTGGTAATCAGCCCCAGCATTTT.

This rearrangement joins TRBV28 to TRBJ2-7; D call uncertain. Germline CDR1 reads MDHEN; CDR2 reads SYDVKM. Deletions cut 1 base from V and 3 bases from J, with 4 bases between. The CDR3 runs to 12 residues. The CDR3 DNA follows: TGTGCCAGCAGTTTATCGATCTACGAGCAGTACTTC. Amino acid sequence: CASSLSIYEQYF. Complete variable domain (other parts from reference TRBV28 and TRBJ2-7): DVKVTQSSRYLVKRTGEKVFLECVQDMDHENMFWYRQDPGLGLRLIYFSYDVKMKEKGDIPEGYSVSREKKERFSLILESASTNQTSMYLCASSLSIYEQYFGPGTRLTVT.

The V call is TRBV5-5, the J call TRBJ2-5; 7 positions match TRBD2. The junction had 8 bases not matched to a gene; V was cut back by 1 base and J by 5 bases. The CDR3 is 15 residues long. The V gene's germline CDR1 is SGHKS and CDR2 YYEKEE (reference sequence). CDR3 nucleotides: TGTGCCAGCAGCTTGTTGGCGGGAGTATTGGAGACCCAGTACTTC. Residues: CASSLLAGVLETQYF.

This chain links TRBV9 with TRBJ2-5; maybe TRBD2 (6 bases). Germline CDR1 reads SGDLS; CDR2 reads YYNGEE. V gave up 0 bases and J gave up 1 base, with 13 bases separating them. This CDR3 has 16 residues. CDR3 coding DNA: TGTGCCAGCAGCGTAGATGGGGGGTCAAGCCAAGAGACCCAGTACTTC. It yields the protein CASSVDGGSSQETQYF.

The table lists this clone with a count of one. This rearrangement joins TRBV21-1 to TRBJ2-7. TRBV21-1 is noted as a pseudogene. The CDR3 spans 12 residues. In nucleotides, the CDR3 is TGTGCCAGCAGCAAACCCTCCTACGAGCAGTACTTC. It translates to CASSKPSYEQYF.

The chain joins TRBV27 to TRBJ1-2, with D hard to call. The CDR3 has 16 amino acids. The V end was cut by 5 bases, the J end by 4 bases, with 20 bases between. CDR1 MNHEY and CDR2 SMNVEV come from the germline V gene (reference sequence). This chain's CDR3 is CASSPRGGDQSYGYTF. Written as DNA, the CDR3 is TGTGCCAGCAGTCCCCGGGGTGGGGATCAAAGCTATGGCTACACCTTC.

The genes are TRBV7-2 and TRBJ2-5; D gene unclear. The CDR3 contains 14 residues. V was pared by 1 base and J by 2 bases, with 8 bases between. Germline lookup yields CDR1 SGHTA and CDR2 FQGNSA. The CDR3 DNA is TGTGCCAGCAGCTTAGTATGGCGACAAGAGACCCAGTACTTC. Protein sequence: CASSLVWRQETQYF.

This chain links TRBV6-5 with TRBJ1-1; 7 nucleotides match TRBD1. Germline V gives CDR1 MNHEY, CDR2 SVGAGI. Trimming at V came to 1 base and at J to 5 bases, leaving 10 bases not matched to a gene. The CDR3 extends over 16 amino acids. The CDR3 loop reads CASSYLSRGPYTEAFF. CDR3 DNA: TGTGCCAGCAGTTACTTGTCGAGGGGGCCGTATACTGAAGCTTTCTTT.

The rearrangement uses TRBV7-8 and TRBJ2-5, with TRBD2 matching 7 bases. This CDR3 region has 15 residues. After removal of 4 bases from V and 4 bases from J, the junction contained 9 bases not matched to a gene. Germline loops: CDR1 SGHVS, CDR2 FQNEAQ. CDR3 sequence: CASSSGLDTRETQYF. CDR3 nucleotide sequence: TGTGCCAGCAGCTCCGGACTAGATACAAGAGAGACCCAGTACTTC.

This clone is a singleton in its sample. The chain carries TRBV5-1 and TRBJ2-7; 10 positions match TRBD2. J was trimmed by 2 bases and V by 3 bases; bases with no gene match: 11. The CDR3 is made up of 17 amino acids. CDR1 SGHRS and CDR2 YFSETQ come from the germline V gene. For the CDR3, the DNA is TGCGCCAGCAGCTCCGCGGCTAGCGGGAGTCTTCCCTACGAGCAGTACTTC. It yields the protein CASSSAASGSLPYEQYF.